Reported below is one TCR beta chain. Antigen specificity is unknown. This specimen includes other DNA sequences encoding the same CDR3. These data originate in a study of beta chain features in type 1 diabetes. The authors reverse transcribed all of the isolated RNA, so sequencing captured expressed TCRB transcripts. TCRdb keeps only in-frame clones here, not all; method: immunoSEQ multiplex PCR. The table shows 300,000 to 400,000 clones, with approximately 9.7% occurring only once. Study-level points and caveats: TCRB CDR3s were moderately but significantly shorter in Type 1 diabetes patients in all four CD4+ subsets. Highly expressing activated T cells could be over-counted with a cDNA template.

A CD45RO/CCR7/CD25/CD127/CD95/CD27 panel sorted naive, central memory, regulatory and stem cell-like memory CD4+ cells. Germline V CDR1 and CDR2: LGHNA, YSLEER. The CDR3 is 13 residues long. The J segment lost 6 bases and the V segment lost 2 bases, leaving 2 bases of the junction unmatched. Sequenced sample: central memory CD4+ T cells from blood. The chain links TRBV4-3 to TRBJ2-3, with TRBD1 matching 7 bases. The source is a man in his thirties or forties with type 1 diabetes. CDR3 protein: CASSQRQGDTQYF. CDR3 nucleotides: TGCGCCAGCAGCCAAAGACAGGGCGATACGCAGTATTTT.